This entry is about one TCR beta chain. Its antigen is not known. PCR amplification relied on 60 Vbeta primers (plus 13 Jbeta primers). Sequencing was performed with immunoSEQ multiplex PCR; in TCRdb, only in-frame clones are kept and a portion is missing. This sample carries 120,000 to 150,000 clones, 75% of them seen once, and the ten largest clones take 3% to 3.5%. The data were taken from a study of cytomegalovirus exposure and HLA in healthy donors. Overall study results and limits: Being indistinguishable, some V segments were excluded, TRBV6-2 and TRBV6-3 among them.

V was clipped by 1 base and J by 4 bases; unmatched bases: 6. CDR1 is MNHEY and CDR2 is SMNVEV in the germline V gene (reference sequence). The CDR3 length is 15 residues. The rearrangement links TRBV27 to TRBJ2-7; TRBD1 aligns across 8 bases. The TCR sequence derives from a man aged 35-49 years in good health and CMV-seronegative. The sample taken for sequencing was PBMCs. CDR3 in DNA: TGTGCCAGCAGTTTATTTCAGGGGGCCGGGTACGAGCAGTACTTC. Translation gives CASSLFQGAGYEQYF.